This TCR beta chain was identified during a study of blood T cell repertoires in COVID-19 (dated by TCRdb to 2020 to 2021). For the study in its entirety: The collaborator samples originated in the United States, Italy and Spain and spanned the acute and convalescent phases of COVID-19. The material from the prospective study consisted of cDNA or gDNA derived from T cells, B-cell-depleted T cells, or PBMCs. Subjects who had been exposed to COVID-19, were actively infected with it, or had recovered from it provided the deeply sampled blood TCRbeta repertoires that made up the dataset. A freely available public database, intended as a resource for researchers studying the immune response to SARS-CoV-2, is where the repertoires were released. The samples were drawn from the first 160 participants of the ongoing ImmuneRACE study and from 1,200 or so subjects provided by 6 global collaborators. Nearly every sample came with metadata listing a de-identified subject ID, COVID-19 status, age in years and sex. HLA class I and class II types, where available, came from metadata supplied by the sample provider rather than from assay-based typing.

The collaborating institutions used their own protocols to collect whole blood in K2EDTA tubes. For TCRbeta analysis, collaborator samples were shipped as frozen whole blood, as isolated PBMCs, or as DNA extracted from either sample type. TCRbeta CDR3 regions were amplified from genomic DNA using the immunoSEQ Assay, a bias-controlled multiplex PCR. The study's own analysis went as follows. Nucleated cell counts per sample were estimated from amplification of reference gene primers within the assay. To quantify the absolute abundance of each unique TCRbeta CDR3 rearrangement, sequence reads were collapsed and filtered. For each sample, productive Simpson clonality was calculated as the square root of Simpson's diversity index across productive rearrangements. TCRdb stores this immuneACCESS table with in-frame sequences only. Part of the clones is absent; in the studies checked, under half of the shortfall reflects unresolved V genes, and no reason is known for the rest. V, J and clone size were drawn from that table, and D and trimming were deduced from the DNA. This sample holds tens of thousands of clones; around nine tenths were observed only once. Of the sample, 8% is held by the ten largest clones.

In the case of this clone: It lacks a known antigen. Qualities for individual bases were not recorded, and no much larger clone is one base off.

What the work shows at the level of the full study, not this receptor alone: How much clinical and demographic metadata was included differed by source and by participant, and the metadata was provided uncurated.

The sequencing sample was made of peripheral blood. The TCR originated in a man in his fifties or sixties with acute or convalescent COVID-19.

The encoded CDR3 is CASSTGTAWDAQHF. Read as DNA, the sequence is TGTGCCAGCAGCACTGGGACAGCCTGGGATGCCCAGCATTTT. The V gene is TRBV5-6 and the J gene is TRBJ1-5; a stretch of 7 junction bases matches TRBD1. CDR1 is given as SGHDT and CDR2 as YYEEEE, both from the germline V gene. V loses 4 bases at its end and J loses 11 bases; junction bases beyond the gene matches: 12. Counted from cysteine to phenylalanine, this CDR3 has 14 amino acids. The only DNA kept is the CDR3, 42 bases in frame from the first base. The reference TRBV5-6 and TRBJ1-5 proteins fill in what lies around the CDR3, so the full variable domain reads DAGVTQSPTHLIKTRGQQVTLRCSPKSGHDTVSWYQQALGQGPQFIFQYYEEEERQRGNFPDRFSGHQFPNYSSELNVNALLLGDSALYLCASSTGTAWDAQHFGDGTRLSIL.